The rows below give T cell receptor beta chains drawn from one sample of a study of T-cell reconstitution after alpha-beta-depleted transplantation in children. TCRdb re-derived calls from the PCR reads in MiXCR, one entry per CDR3 protein. In the table there are 700,000 to 850,000 distinct CDR3 sequences, less than 20% of which are singletons. Sequenced material: PBMCs, mostly from graft donor cells, taken 360 days after TCRalphabeta/CD19-depleted stem cell transplant. The receptors originated from a male patient younger than 18 who had a stem cell transplant for acute lymphoblastic leukemia, so the T cells may come from the graft donor. Both conserved end residues are part of each CDR3. D genes are given only for firm matches. The size entry is marked missing in some rows and otherwise reads once, few, many or a size class.

TRBV5-6	TRBJ1-6	-	many	CASSLGQRNSPLHF	TGTGCCAGCAGCTTGGGGCAGAGAAATTCACCCCTCCACTTT
TRBV2	TRBJ2-5	TRBD2	-	CASSPLAGTLETQYF	TGTGCCAGCAGCCCCTTAGCGGGCACTTTAGAGACCCAGTACTTC
TRBV5-1	TRBJ2-1	TRBD1	many	CASSFEGARASGGAFF	TGCGCCAGCAGCTTCGAGGGGGCAAGAGCGAGCGGTGGAGCGTTCTTC
TRBV5-1	TRBJ2-1	TRBD1	few	CASSTTGTAYNEQFF	TGCGCCAGCAGCACTACCGGGACAGCCTACAATGAGCAGTTCTTC
TRBV11-2	TRBJ2-7	TRBD2	few	CASSFWTSATYEQYF	TGTGCCAGCAGCTTCTGGACTAGCGCTACCTACGAGCAGTACTTC
TRBV7-9	TRBJ2-6	-	-	CASNSDVRSSGANVLTF	TGTGCCAGCAACTCGGACGTCAGGAGCTCTGGGGCCAACGTCCTGACTTTC
TRBV27	TRBJ2-1	TRBD2	few	CASREGLADHNEQFF	TGTGCCAGCAGAGAGGGACTAGCGGACCACAATGAGCAGTTCTTC
TRBV29-1	TRBJ2-7	-	few	CSVLAALNEQYF	TGCAGCGTTCTGGCGGCCTTGAACGAGCAGTACTTC
TRBV7-9	TRBJ1-1	-	many	CASSTTGNTEAFF	TGTGCCAGCAGCACGACAGGGAACACTGAAGCTTTCTTT
TRBV7-9	TRBJ1-2	TRBD1	-	CASSAGQGGYTF	TGTGCCAGCAGCGCCGGACAGGGCGGCTACACCTTC
TRBV12-3/TRBV12-4	TRBJ2-7	TRBD2	-	CASSPQSSGRGSEQYF	TGTGCCAGCAGTCCTCAGTCTAGCGGGAGGGGTAGCGAGCAGTACTTC
TRBV6-1	TRBJ2-3	-	few	CASQSSGTSGDTQYF	TGTGCCAGCCAGTCATCGGGGACCAGTGGGGATACGCAGTATTTT
TRBV7-8	TRBJ1-1	-	few	CASSLERVANTEAFF	TGTGCCAGCAGCTTAGAGAGGGTGGCGAACACTGAAGCTTTCTTT
TRBV20-1	TRBJ2-1	-	-	CSARQLNYNEQFF	TGCAGTGCTAGGCAACTTAACTACAATGAGCAGTTCTTC
TRBV5-4	TRBJ1-2	TRBD1	-	CASRMTGGAGGYTF	TGTGCCAGCAGAATGACAGGGGGCGCGGGAGGCTACACCTTC
TRBV7-2	TRBJ1-1	-	-	CASSPPNPNRPHTEAFF	TGTGCCAGCAGCCCACCCAACCCAAACAGGCCGCACACTGAAGCTTTCTTT
TRBV29-1	TRBJ1-5	-	few	CSVGYGGNQPQHF	TGCAGCGTTGGGTACGGGGGGAATCAGCCCCAGCATTTT
TRBV3-1	TRBJ2-7	TRBD2	many	CASSALAGGLHEQYF	TGTGCCAGCAGCGCACTAGCGGGAGGATTACACGAGCAGTACTTC
TRBV3-1	TRBJ2-5	-	few	CASRTLARGGQETQYF	TGTGCCAGCAGGACCCTCGCGCGAGGGGGGCAGGAGACCCAGTACTTC
TRBV29-1	TRBJ2-2	-	few	CSVFRTGELFF	TGCAGCGTCTTCCGCACCGGGGAGCTGTTTTTT
TRBV29-1	TRBJ2-1	-	-	CSVVTRRYNEQFF	TGCAGCGTTGTGACCAGGCGATACAATGAGCAGTTCTTC
TRBV7-9	TRBJ2-3	TRBD2	many	CASSPGLAGGTDTQYF	TGTGCCAGCAGCCCCGGACTAGCGGGGGGGACAGATACGCAGTATTTT
TRBV5-1	TRBJ2-7	-	many	CASSSGSQLHEQYF	TGCGCCAGCAGCTCCGGGTCCCAACTCCACGAGCAGTACTTC
TRBV18	TRBJ1-2	-	-	CASSPLGSLNILYGYTF	TGTGCCAGCTCACCTCTAGGAAGCCTTAATATTCTGTATGGCTACACCTTC